This TCR beta chain appears in the sequencing data of a study of T cell changes during pregnancy in multiple sclerosis. TCRdb's copy holds only in-frame clones and misses some; the assay was immunoSEQ multiplex PCR. Of about 66,000 clones in the sample, 90% to 95% were seen once. The CDR3 runs to 16 residues. The V gene lost 3 bases and the J gene lost 0 bases, with 14 bases spanning the gap. The germline gives CDR1 SGHTA, CDR2 FQGTGA. V is TRBV7-3 and J is TRBJ1-1; tentative D call: TRBD1 (6 bases). This clonotype was obtained from a female donor with multiple sclerosis, enrolled in a pregnancy study. The sequencing here drew on CD8+ T cells from peripheral blood mononuclear cells, taken before pregnancy. The DNA of the CDR3 is TGTGCCAGCAGCTTCCGAATACAGGGCATGAACACTGAAGCTTTCTTT. It codes for CASSFRIQGMNTEAFF.